This T cell receptor beta chain emerged from a study of cytomegalovirus exposure and HLA in healthy donors (dated by TCRdb to about 2017). In terms of the full investigation: According to an earlier analysis of 587 of the donors, 150 million to 200 million T cells yielded some 120 million unique TCR beta sequences and about 300 Gb of sequence data. The number of typed donors differed by locus: roughly 629-640 for A, B, C, DRB1 and DQB1; about 520 for DQA1; approximately 600 for DPA1; and about 470 for DPB1. On average, 235,054 unique TCR beta nucleotide sequences were sequenced per donor among a few hundred genotyped donors of the cohort, with about 17% of those sequences being non-productive. A few DR-DQ haplotypes were treated as single units for association and clustering because of strong linkage in the cohort. Besides the first cohort of roughly 700 subjects, a separate validation cohort made up of 120 different subjects was used. High-throughput TCR immunosequencing, statistical association of individual TCRs with disease status, and machine learning were combined to predict cytomegalovirus infection status. An earlier analysis of 587 of the donors used high-throughput TCR beta sequencing to judge whether each TCR beta V gene segment behaved as functional or pseudogenic. HLA typing covered class I and class II loci at four-digit resolution. In a later analysis, previously published TCR beta repertoires from about 670 donors were re-analyzed and high-resolution HLA genotyping was added so that TCR occurrence patterns could be studied. An early release covering 500 to 750 HLA-typed donors comprised 250 to 350 gigabases of sequencing data and roughly 85 million unique TCR sequences. The study profiled the T cell repertoires of about 720 subjects by immunosequencing and related them to cytomegalovirus serostatus. Of the roughly 400 genotyped donors, 75% to 85% were placed in the genetic ancestry cluster associated with self-reported Caucasian donors. In a later genetic analysis, genome-wide SNP genotypes for about three fifths of the roughly 670 donors were used, and that subset was treated as a discovery cohort. The aim of the study was to test whether cataloging public T cell receptors could identify signatures of past pathogen exposure. Every repertoire in the discovery cohort had been generated on one and the same sequencing platform. Rather than using new phenotypic data, the later analysis identified candidate immune exposures from TCR beta sequences and from how often those sequences occurred across donors. Donor age, sex, ethnicity and CMV serostatus were collected together with the repertoire data. The paper's findings and limits, for the study overall: Linkage disequilibrium might explain the correlated functional status among segregating V segments, but an unknown experimental factor could not be ruled out. The only immune exposure information available for the cohort was CMV serostatus. According to a later genetic analysis, donors in an Asian-associated ancestry cluster had fewer N-insertions in productive TCRs than the approximately 690-donor mean. The classifier was reported to diagnose cytomegalovirus status with high specificity and sensitivity in both the original cohort and the validation cohort. In a later analysis, the rate of TCR association differed among HLA loci, with DRB1 alleles having the most associated TCRs and HLA-C alleles having the fewest. A later analysis found that most CMV-associated TCR beta chains appeared HLA-restricted, with HLA associations seemingly driven largely by CMV exposure. Presence/absence analyses assumed roughly uniform sequencing depth across donors, an assumption that may not hold. Only TCR beta chains were sequenced in this cohort, and the absence of alpha or paired-chain data limited detectable features. In a later analysis, HLA-associated TCR beta chains showed more clonal expansion and lower generation probabilities than non-associated chains that were equally common. Strong co-occurrence of HLA alleles, especially DR and DQ, made assigning TCR associations to individual alleles difficult. The study listed 150 to 200 TCR beta chains as associated with cytomegalovirus. A further reported finding was that TCR beta sequences accurately predicted the HLA-A and HLA-B alleles for most subjects in the first cohort. Most TCR sequences were observed very rarely across donors, whereas some public TCRs were present in many individuals. It was suggested by the authors that the approach could potentially be generalized to other disease states and immunological phenotypes. Because counts were too low, more than 15 rarely observed V segments, including chromosome 9 orphons, were excluded from the earlier analysis of 587 of the donors. A later analysis reported that several top co-occurrence clusters appeared linked to parvovirus B19, influenza, CMV and Epstein-Barr virus. Broadly in line with IMGT annotations, most TCR beta V segments showed up in productive rearrangements about 90% or about 30% of the time in an earlier analysis of several hundred of the donors. Because HLA typing was unavailable for some donors at each locus, only the typed subset was used in association tests. V-gene and J-gene trimming of TCR beta chains was associated with a missense DCLRE1C variant in a later genetic analysis, and the association was replicated in an independent cohort. Three of the identified cytomegalovirus-associated TCR beta chains were confirmed in vitro to be specific for cytomegalovirus antigens. The 87-base-pair reads could not distinguish some IMGT-functional V segments, including TRBV6-2 and TRBV6-3, so those segments were excluded. The sequencing pipeline was judged likely to have produced a cluster of highly shared sequence variants as a technical artifact. A later analysis associated roughly 17,000 TCR beta sequences with specific HLA alleles at a false discovery rate of 0.05.

The method was the immunoSEQ multiplex PCR assay. The multiplex PCR relied on a mix of 60 forward primers for TCR Vbeta segments and 13 reverse primers for TCR Jbeta segments. The CDR3 region of rearranged TCR beta genes was amplified from genomic DNA with a multiplex PCR assay. The amplified TCR beta libraries were sequenced on the Illumina HiSeq System as 87-base-pair reads. On the authors' methods: In a later analysis, roughly 80 million unique TCR beta chains were counted across the 500 to 700 repertoires, and roughly 10 million of these chains were shared by at least two donors. Raw reads were error-corrected and collapsed into unique sequences with a nearest-neighbor algorithm that merged closely related sequences to remove PCR and sequencing errors. V, D and J gene segments were assigned by aligning CDR3 sequences to IMGT reference sequences. Each retained sequence needed at least a six-nucleotide match to both a V gene segment and a J gene segment. Rearrangements were called productive when the CDR3 lacked stop codons and stayed in frame with V and J; all others were non-productive. CDR3 was defined by IMGT convention, running from the second conserved V-encoded cysteine to the conserved J-encoded phenylalanine. In an earlier analysis of approximately 500 of the donors, sequences lacking an unambiguous match to a single V gene segment were excluded. An earlier analysis of roughly 590 of the donors called V segments functional above 56.7% productive rearrangements and segregating when the between-donor standard deviation exceeded 5%. A statistical classification framework was developed to diagnose cytomegalovirus status using the catalog of TCR beta chain sequences. In a later analysis, V and J genes were assigned by comparing TCR nucleotide sequences against IMGT/GENE-DB human TR gene sequences. A later analysis assigned CDR3 sequences and most-parsimonious VDJ recombination scenarios with the TCRdist pipeline. A later analysis defined each TCR beta chain by its CDR3 amino acid sequence plus V-gene family, and excluded reads lacking a unique V-gene family. A later analysis removed 500 to 650 highly shared, low-generation-probability nucleotide sequences to deal with suspected cross-contamination and a sequencing artifact. A later analysis calculated a clonal expansion index for each public chain from normalized within-repertoire ranks of inferred template counts. A later analysis computed generation probabilities with a VDJ recombination model fitted to out-of-frame rearrangements, and checked the results against IGoR. Hypergeometric tests were used in a later analysis to score TCR-TCR, TCR-HLA and TCR-CMV co-occurrence, with a repertoire-size bias correction applied to the TCR pairs. To estimate false discovery rates, a later analysis permuted the HLA or CMV assignments 20 times. A later analysis grouped co-occurring TCRs with DBSCAN, adding TCRdist sequence similarity when clustering within HLA-allele-positive subsets. Repertoires with fewer than 30,000 or more than 120,000 public chains were left out of co-occurrence clustering, as were five repertoires with anomalous nucleotide sharing. Drawn from immuneACCESS, this table holds only the in-frame rearrangements with V and J called that TCRdb kept. Clones are partly lost; checked studies trace under half to an unresolved V gene and leave the rest unexplained. D and trimming were read from the DNA, whereas the V and J calls and clone size are those reported in that table. In this sample the table shows approximately 180,000 clones, 70% to 90% of which occur a single time. The top ten clonotypes cover approximately 1.7% of the sample.

The cohort comprised some 730 healthy bone marrow donors. At the time of sampling, all cohort members were nominally healthy, though unrecorded immune exposures were likely present. The donor was CMV seronegative and belonged to the group of several hundred seronegative cohort members. A peripheral blood sample was provided by each donor, and peripheral blood mononuclear cells were used for TCR beta sequencing. The Qiagen DNeasy Blood Extraction Kit was used to extract genomic DNA from the blood cell samples. In regard to this clone: This receptor's antigen is unknown. The sample holds no much larger clone one base away, and base qualities are not on file.

CDR1 and CDR2, looked up from the germline V gene (reference sequence), are DFQATT and SNEGSKA. The germline ends are 5 bases apart after V is trimmed by 2 bases and J by 3 bases. The CDR3 numbers 11 residues from cysteine through phenylalanine. Just the 33-base CDR3 DNA is kept, in frame starting at base 1. The chain is assembled from TRBV20-1 and TRBJ2-7; perhaps TRBD1 is the D gene, with 5 bases matching. The receptor was derived from a woman under 30 in good health and CMV-seronegative. Source material: PBMCs. The CDR3 reads as follows: CSARQGYEQYF. At the DNA level, the sequence is TGCAGTGCTAGACAGGGCTACGAGCAGTACTTC.